Sequencing of this T cell receptor beta chain was carried out in a study of cytomegalovirus exposure and HLA in healthy donors. The CDR3 length is 15 residues. The V gene's germline CDR1 is MNHNS and CDR2 SASEGT. V dropped 6 bases and J dropped 1; count of bases not matched to a gene: 7. This PCR relied on a set of 60 Vbeta primers and 13 Jbeta primers. Produced via immunoSEQ multiplex PCR; TCRdb's table is partial and in-frame only. Its clone listing holds 45,000 to 50,000 clones. This sequence joins TRBV6-1 and TRBJ1-1; 8 positions match TRBD1. Sequenced: PBMCs. The clonotype originates from a male donor in good health and CMV-seronegative. The CDR3 is CASRDRVGGNTEAFF. CDR3 nucleotide sequence: TGTGCCAGCAGGGACAGGGTCGGGGGGAACACTGAAGCTTTCTTT.